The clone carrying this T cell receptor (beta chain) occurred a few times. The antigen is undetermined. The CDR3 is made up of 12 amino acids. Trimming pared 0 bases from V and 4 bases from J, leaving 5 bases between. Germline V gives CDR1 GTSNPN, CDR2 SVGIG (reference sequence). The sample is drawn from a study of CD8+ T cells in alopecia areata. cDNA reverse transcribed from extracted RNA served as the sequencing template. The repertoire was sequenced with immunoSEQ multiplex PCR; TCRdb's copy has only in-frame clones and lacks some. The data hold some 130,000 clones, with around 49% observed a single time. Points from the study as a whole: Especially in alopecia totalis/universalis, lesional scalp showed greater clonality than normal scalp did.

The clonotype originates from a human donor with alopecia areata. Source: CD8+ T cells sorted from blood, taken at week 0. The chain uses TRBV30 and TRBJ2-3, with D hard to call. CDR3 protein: CAWSVIPDTQYF. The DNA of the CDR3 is TGTGCCTGGAGTGTGATCCCAGATACGCAGTATTTT.